The present TCR beta chain was sequenced within a study of technical replicates of blood from a few donors. Clones were read by immunoSEQ multiplex PCR, and TCRdb kept only the in-frame ones, dropping some. The table records roughly 60,000 clones, over 90% of them present only once. The V end was cut by 3 bases, the J end by 7 bases, with 11 bases between. The CDR3 is 13 residues long. In germline, CDR1 is SGHDT, CDR2 YYEEEE. Sequencing input: PBMCs. This TCR came from a human donor in good health. Some clones in this sample may be carry-over from other donors' samples. The chain couples TRBV5-6 to TRBJ1-3, with D possibly matching TRBD1 (5 bases). This CDR3 is CASSWVEGNTIYF. The DNA for the CDR3 is TGTGCCAGCAGCTGGGTGGAGGGGAACACCATATATTTT.